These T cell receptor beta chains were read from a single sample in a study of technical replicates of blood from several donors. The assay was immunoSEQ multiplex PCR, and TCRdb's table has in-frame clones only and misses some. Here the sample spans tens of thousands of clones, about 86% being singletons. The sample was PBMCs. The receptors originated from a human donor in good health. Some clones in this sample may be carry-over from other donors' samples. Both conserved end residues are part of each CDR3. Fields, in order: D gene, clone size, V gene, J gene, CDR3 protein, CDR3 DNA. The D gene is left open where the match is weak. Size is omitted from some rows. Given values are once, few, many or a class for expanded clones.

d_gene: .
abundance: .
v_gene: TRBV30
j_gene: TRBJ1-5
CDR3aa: CAWISGGQPQHF
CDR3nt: TGTGCCTGGATCTCGGGAGGACAGCCCCAGCATTTT

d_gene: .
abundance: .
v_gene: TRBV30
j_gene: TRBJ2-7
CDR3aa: CAWSRGVSQEQYF
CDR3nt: TGTGCCTGGAGCCGAGGAGTCTCGCAAGAGCAGTACTTC

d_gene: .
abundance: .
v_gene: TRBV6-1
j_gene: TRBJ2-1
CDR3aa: CASSWTGGEQFF
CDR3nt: TGTGCCAGCAGTTGGACAGGAGGGGAGCAGTTCTTC

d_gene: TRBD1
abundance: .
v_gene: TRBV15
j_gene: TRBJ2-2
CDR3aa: CATRSDRGRTGELFF
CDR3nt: TGTGCCACCAGAAGCGACAGGGGGCGAACCGGGGAGCTGTTTTTT

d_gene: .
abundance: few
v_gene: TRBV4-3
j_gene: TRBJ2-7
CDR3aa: CASSQEPLGGEQYF
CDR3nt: TGCGCCAGCAGCCAAGAACCTCTCGGAGGCGAGCAGTACTTC

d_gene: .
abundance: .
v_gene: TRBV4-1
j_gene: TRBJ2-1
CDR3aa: CASSQAAVPQYEQFF
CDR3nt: TGCGCCAGCAGCCAAGCGGCGGTACCCCAGTATGAGCAGTTCTTC

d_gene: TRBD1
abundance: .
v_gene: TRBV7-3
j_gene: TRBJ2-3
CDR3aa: CASSRDRSTDTQYF
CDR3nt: TGTGCCAGCAGCCGGGACAGGAGCACAGATACGCAGTATTTT

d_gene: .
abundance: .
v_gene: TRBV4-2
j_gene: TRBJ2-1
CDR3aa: CASSQDLGEEFF
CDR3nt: TGTGCCAGCAGCCAAGATCTCGGGGAGGAGTTCTTC

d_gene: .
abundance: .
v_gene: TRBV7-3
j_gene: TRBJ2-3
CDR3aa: CASSAWPSGLRPNTDTQYF
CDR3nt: TGTGCCAGCAGCGCTTGGCCCAGCGGGCTCCGGCCGAACACAGATACGCAGTATTTT

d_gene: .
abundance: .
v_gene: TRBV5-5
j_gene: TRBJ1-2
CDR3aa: CASSQWGDYGYTF
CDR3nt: TGTGCCAGCAGTCAATGGGGGGATTATGGCTACACCTTC

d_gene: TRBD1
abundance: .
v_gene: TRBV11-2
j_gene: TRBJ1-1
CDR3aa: CASSPLNRDRNTEAFF
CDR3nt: TGTGCCAGCAGCCCACTAAACCGGGACAGGAACACTGAAGCTTTCTTT

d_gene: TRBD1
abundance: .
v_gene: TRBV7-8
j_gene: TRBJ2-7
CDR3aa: CASSSPGQVYEQYF
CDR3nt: TGTGCCAGCAGCTCACCGGGACAGGTATACGAGCAGTACTTC

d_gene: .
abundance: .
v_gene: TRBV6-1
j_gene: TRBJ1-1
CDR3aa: CASSEAGLGNTEAFF
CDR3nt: TGTGCCAGCAGTGAAGCGGGACTCGGGAACACTGAAGCTTTCTTT

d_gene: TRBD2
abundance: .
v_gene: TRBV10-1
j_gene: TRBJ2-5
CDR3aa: CATPPQRERGKETQYF
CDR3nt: TGCGCCACTCCCCCACAGCGGGAGCGGGGGAAGGAGACCCAGTACTTC

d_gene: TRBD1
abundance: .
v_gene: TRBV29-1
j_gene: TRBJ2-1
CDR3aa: CSIEYRGGEQFF
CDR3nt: TGCAGCATAGAATACAGGGGTGGTGAGCAGTTCTTC

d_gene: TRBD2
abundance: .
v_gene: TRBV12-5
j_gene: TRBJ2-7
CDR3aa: CASGLEPSGSNEQYF
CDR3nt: TGTGCTAGTGGTTTGGAACCTAGCGGGAGTAACGAGCAGTACTTC

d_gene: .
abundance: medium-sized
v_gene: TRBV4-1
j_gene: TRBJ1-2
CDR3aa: CASSHRTVNYGYTF
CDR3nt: TGCGCCAGCAGCCACCGGACAGTAAACTATGGCTACACCTTC

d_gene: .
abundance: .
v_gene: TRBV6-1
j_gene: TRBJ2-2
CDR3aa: CASDPGSNTGELFF
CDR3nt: TGTGCCAGCGACCCAGGGTCGAACACCGGGGAGCTGTTTTTT

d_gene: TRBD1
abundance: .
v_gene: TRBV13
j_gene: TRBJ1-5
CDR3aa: CASSSRDRGSQPQHF
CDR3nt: TGTGCCAGCAGCTCCCGAGACAGGGGGAGTCAGCCCCAGCATTTT

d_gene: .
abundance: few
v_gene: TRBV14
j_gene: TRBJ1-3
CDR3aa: CASRSGNTIYF
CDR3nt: TGTGCCAGCCGCTCTGGAAACACCATATATTTT

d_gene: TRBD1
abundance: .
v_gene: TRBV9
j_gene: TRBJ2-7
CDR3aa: CASSADTGGGYEQYF
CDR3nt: TGTGCCAGCAGCGCCGATACAGGGGGCGGCTACGAGCAGTACTTC

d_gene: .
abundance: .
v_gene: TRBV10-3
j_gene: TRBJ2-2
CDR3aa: CAISPGTGELFF
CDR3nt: TGTGCCATCAGTCCGGGAACCGGGGAGCTGTTTTTT

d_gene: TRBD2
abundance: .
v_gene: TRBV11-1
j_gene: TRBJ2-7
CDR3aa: CASSLGSGSSYEQYF
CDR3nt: TGTGCCAGCAGCTTAGGTAGCGGGAGTTCCTACGAGCAGTACTTC

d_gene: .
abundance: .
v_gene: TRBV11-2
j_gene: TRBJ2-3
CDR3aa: CASSLDQNTQYF
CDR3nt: TGTGCCAGCAGCTTAGACCAGAATACGCAGTATTTT

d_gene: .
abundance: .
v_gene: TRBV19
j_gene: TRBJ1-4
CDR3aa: CASSIPRTDGNEKLFF
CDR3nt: TGTGCCAGTAGTATACCTCGGACAGACGGGAATGAAAAACTGTTTTTT

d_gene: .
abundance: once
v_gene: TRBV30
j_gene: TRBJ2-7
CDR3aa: CASDASSSYEQYF
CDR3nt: TGTGCCTCAGATGCATCATCATCCTACGAGCAGTACTTC

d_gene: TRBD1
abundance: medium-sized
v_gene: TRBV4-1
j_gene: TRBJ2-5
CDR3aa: CASSQDEGTEETQYF
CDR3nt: TGCGCCAGCAGCCAAGATGAAGGGACAGAAGAGACCCAGTACTTC

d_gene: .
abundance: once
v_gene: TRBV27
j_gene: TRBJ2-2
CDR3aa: CASSWRPNGELFF
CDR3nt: TGTGCCAGCAGTTGGAGGCCCAACGGGGAGCTGTTTTTT

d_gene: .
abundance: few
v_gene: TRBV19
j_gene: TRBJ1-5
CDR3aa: CAQTQHFHSNQPQHF
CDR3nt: TGTGCCCAAACACAACATTTTCATAGCAATCAGCCCCAGCATTTT